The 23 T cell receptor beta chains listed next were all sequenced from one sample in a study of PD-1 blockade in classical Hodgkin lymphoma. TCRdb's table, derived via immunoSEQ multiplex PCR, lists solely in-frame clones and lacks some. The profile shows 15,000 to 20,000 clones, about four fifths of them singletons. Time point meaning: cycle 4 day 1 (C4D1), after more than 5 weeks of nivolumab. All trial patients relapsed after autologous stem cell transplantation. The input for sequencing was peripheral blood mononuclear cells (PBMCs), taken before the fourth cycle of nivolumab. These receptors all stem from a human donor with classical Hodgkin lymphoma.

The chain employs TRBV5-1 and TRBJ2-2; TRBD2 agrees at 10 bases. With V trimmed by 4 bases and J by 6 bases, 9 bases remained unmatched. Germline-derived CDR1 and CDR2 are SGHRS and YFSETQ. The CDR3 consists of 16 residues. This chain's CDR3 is CASSPVAGGVAGELFF. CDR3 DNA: TGCGCCAGCAGCCCCGTAGCGGGGGGAGTAGCCGGGGAGCTGTTTTTT.

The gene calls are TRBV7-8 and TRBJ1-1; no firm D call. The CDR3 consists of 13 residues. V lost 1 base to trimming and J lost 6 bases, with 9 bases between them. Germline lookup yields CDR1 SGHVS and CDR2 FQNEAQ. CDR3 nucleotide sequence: TGTGCCAGCAGCTTAGAGCGGTCAGCTGAAGCTTTCTTT. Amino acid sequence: CASSLERSAEAFF.

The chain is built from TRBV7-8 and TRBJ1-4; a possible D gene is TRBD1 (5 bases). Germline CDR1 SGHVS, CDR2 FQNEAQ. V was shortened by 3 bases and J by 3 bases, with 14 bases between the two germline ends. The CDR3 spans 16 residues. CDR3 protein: CASSFATAGANEKLFF. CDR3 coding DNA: TGTGCCAGCAGCTTCGCGACTGCGGGGGCTAATGAAAAACTGTTTTTT.

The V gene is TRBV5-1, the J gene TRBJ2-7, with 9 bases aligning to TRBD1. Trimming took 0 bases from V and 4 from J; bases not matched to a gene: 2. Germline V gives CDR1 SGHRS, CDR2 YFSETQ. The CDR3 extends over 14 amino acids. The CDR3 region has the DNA TGCGCCAGCAGCTTGGGACAGGGGGGTTACGAGCAGTACTTC. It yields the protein CASSLGQGGYEQYF.

The CDR3 sequence: CASSLIGDNLQETQYF. In DNA, the CDR3 is TGTGCCAGCAGCTTAATAGGGGACAACCTCCAAGAGACCCAGTACTTC. The chain has TRBV7-8 and TRBJ2-5; possible D gene TRBD1, 6 bases. This CDR3 contains 16 residues. The ends were cut back, 2 bases at V and 1 base at J, with 14 bases in the middle. Germline V gives CDR1 SGHVS, CDR2 FQNEAQ.

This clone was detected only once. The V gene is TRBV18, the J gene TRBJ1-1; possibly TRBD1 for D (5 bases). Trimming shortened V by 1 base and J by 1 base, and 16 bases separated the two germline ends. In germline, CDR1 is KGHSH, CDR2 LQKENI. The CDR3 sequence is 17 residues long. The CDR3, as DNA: TGTGCCAGCTCACCACAACCTCCAGGGCAATCGAACACTGAAGCTTTCTTT. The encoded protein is CASSPQPPGQSNTEAFF.

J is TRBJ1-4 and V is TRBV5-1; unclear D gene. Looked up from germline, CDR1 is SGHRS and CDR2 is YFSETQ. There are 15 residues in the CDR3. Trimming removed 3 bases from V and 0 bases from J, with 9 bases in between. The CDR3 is CASSSSAATNEKLFF. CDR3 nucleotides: TGCGCCAGCAGCTCATCGGCTGCAACTAATGAAAAACTGTTTTTT.

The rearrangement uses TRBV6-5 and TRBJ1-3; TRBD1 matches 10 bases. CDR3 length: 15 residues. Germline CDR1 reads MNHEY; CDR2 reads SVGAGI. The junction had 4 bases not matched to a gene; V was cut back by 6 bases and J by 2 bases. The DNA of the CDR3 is TGTGCCAGCAGAAGACAGGGGGCGGCTGGAAACACCATATATTTT. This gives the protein CASRRQGAAGNTIYF.

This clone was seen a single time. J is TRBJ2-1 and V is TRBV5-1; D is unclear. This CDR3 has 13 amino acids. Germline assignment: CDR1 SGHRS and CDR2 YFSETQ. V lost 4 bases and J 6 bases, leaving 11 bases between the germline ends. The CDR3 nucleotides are TGCGCCAGCAGCCTGACCCCGGGCAATGAGCAGTTCTTC. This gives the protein CASSLTPGNEQFF.

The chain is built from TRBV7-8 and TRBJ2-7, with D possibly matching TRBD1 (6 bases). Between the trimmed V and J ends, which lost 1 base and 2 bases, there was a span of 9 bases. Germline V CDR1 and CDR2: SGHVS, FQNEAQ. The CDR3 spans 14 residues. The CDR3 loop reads CASSLVAGAYEQYF. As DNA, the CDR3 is TGTGCCAGCAGCTTAGTGGCAGGGGCCTACGAGCAGTACTTC.

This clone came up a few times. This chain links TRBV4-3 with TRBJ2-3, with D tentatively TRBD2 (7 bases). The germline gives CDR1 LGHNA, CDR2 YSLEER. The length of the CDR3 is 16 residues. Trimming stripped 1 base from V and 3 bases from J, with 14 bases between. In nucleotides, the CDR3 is TGCGCCAGCAGCCAAGTGGGGGGGGCAGATACAGATACGCAGTATTTT. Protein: CASSQVGGADTDTQYF.

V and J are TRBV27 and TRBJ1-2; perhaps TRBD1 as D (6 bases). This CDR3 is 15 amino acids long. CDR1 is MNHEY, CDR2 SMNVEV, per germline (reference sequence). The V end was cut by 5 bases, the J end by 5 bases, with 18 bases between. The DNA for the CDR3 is TGTGCCAGCAGTCTCATCCGGACAGATTTATATGGCTACACCTTC. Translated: CASSLIRTDLYGYTF.

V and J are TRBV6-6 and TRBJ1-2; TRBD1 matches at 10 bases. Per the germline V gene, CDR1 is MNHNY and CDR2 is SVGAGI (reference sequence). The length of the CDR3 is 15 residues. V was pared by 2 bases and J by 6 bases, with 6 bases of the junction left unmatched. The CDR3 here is CASSYPDRGEDGYTF. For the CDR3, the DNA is TGTGCCAGCAGTTACCCGGACAGGGGGGAGGATGGCTACACCTTC.

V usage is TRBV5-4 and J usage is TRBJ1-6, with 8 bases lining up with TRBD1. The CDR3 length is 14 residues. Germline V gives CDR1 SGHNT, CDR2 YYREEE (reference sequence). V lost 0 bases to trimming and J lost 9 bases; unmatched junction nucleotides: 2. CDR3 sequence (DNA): TGTGCCAGCAGCTTGGCAGGGGGCGGTTCACCCCTCCACTTT. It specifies CASSLAGGGSPLHF.

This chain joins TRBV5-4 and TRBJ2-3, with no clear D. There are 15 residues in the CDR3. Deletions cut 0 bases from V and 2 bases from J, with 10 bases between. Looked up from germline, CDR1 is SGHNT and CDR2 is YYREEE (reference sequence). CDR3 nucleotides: TGTGCCAGCAGCTTGGACGCCAGTCCCACAGATACGCAGTATTTT. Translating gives CASSLDASPTDTQYF. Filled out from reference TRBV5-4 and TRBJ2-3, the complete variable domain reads ETGVTQSPTHLIKTRGQQVTLRCSSQSGHNTVSWYQQALGQGPQFIFQYYREEENGRGNFPPRFSGLQFPNYSSELNVNALELDDSALYLCASSLDASPTDTQYFGPGTRLTVL.

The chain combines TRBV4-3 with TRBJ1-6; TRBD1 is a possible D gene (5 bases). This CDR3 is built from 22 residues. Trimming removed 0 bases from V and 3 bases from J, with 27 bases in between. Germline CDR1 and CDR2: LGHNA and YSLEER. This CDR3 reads CASSQDPVAGKAHPSYNSPLHF. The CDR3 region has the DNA TGCGCCAGCAGCCAAGATCCGGTAGCAGGGAAAGCCCACCCCAGCTATAATTCACCCCTCCACTTT.

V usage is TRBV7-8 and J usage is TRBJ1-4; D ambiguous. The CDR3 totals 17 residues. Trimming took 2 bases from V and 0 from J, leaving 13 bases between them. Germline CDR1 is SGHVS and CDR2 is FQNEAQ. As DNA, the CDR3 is TGTGCCAGCAGCTTAATGGCAGCCGGCGCAACTAATGAAAAACTGTTTTTT. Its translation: CASSLMAAGATNEKLFF.

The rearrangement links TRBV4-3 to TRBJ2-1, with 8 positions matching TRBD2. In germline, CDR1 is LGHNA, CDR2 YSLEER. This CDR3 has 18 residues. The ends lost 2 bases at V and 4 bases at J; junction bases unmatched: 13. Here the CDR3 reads CASSQSVGLAGYYNEQFF. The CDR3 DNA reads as TGCGCCAGCAGCCAATCCGTTGGGCTAGCGGGTTATTACAATGAGCAGTTCTTC.

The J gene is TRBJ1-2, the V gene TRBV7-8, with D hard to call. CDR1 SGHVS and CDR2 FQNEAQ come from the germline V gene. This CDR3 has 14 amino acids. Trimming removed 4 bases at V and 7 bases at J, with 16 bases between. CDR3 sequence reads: CASSSTDDRSGYTF. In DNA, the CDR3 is TGTGCCAGCAGCTCCACCGACGATAGGAGTGGCTACACCTTC.

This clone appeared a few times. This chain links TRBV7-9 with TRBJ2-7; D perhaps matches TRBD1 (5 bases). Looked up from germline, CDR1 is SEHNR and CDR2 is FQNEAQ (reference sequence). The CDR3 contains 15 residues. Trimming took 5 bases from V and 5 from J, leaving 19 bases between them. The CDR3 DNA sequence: TGTGCCAGCAGCCAAGACCTTACCAGGGCCCACGAGCAGTACTTC. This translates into CASSQDLTRAHEQYF.

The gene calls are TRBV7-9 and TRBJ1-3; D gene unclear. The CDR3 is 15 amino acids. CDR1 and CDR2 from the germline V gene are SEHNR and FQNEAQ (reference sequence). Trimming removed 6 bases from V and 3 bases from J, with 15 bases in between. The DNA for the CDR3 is TGTGCCAGCAGTTCACAAGACGGAGGTGGAAACACCATATATTTT. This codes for CASSSQDGGGNTIYF.

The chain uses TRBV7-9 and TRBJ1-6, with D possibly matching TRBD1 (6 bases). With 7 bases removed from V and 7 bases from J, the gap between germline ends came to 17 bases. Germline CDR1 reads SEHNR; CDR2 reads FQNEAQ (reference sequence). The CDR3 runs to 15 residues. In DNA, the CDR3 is TGTGCCAGCAACCTACAGGGTCGGAGAAATTCACCCCTCCACTTT. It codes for CASNLQGRRNSPLHF.

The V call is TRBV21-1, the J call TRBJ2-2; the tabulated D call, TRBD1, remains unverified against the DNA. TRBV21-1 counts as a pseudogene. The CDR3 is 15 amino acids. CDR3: CASSKTGGPTGELFF. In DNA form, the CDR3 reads TGTGCCAGCAGCAAAACAGGGGGACCCACCGGGGAGCTGTTTTTT.